Listed here are 7 T cell receptor beta chains from one sample, sequenced in a study of Graves' ophthalmopathy and Graves' hyperthyroidism. Amplification of TCR beta CDR3 regions used RNA transcripts. Following a first-round RT-PCR that used HTBI primers, a second-round multiplex PCR was carried out. TCRdb analysed the multiplex PCR reads with MiXCR anew, one entry per CDR3 protein. The data show around 1.1 million distinct CDR3 sequences, roughly two fifths seen once. The sequencing sample was made of peripheral blood or thyroid tissue (not recorded which). These receptors all come from an adult man with Graves' hyperthyroidism.

The chain links TRBV7-2 to TRBJ2-5, with 9 nucleotides matching TRBD1. The CDR3 runs to 15 residues. V shed 5 bases and J 5 bases; nucleotides not matched to a gene: 9. Germline V gives CDR1 SGHTA, CDR2 FQGNSA. The CDR3 is CASSPGTGPRETQYF. As DNA, the CDR3 is TGTGCCAGCAGCCCTGGGACAGGGCCCCGTGAGACCCAGTACTTC. Drawing the rest from reference TRBV7-2 and TRBJ2-5, the complete variable domain is GAGVSQSPSNKVTEKGKDVELRCDPISGHTALYWYRQSLGQGLEFLIYFQGNSAPDKSGLPSDRFSAERTGGSVSTLTIQRTQQEDSAVYLCASSPGTGPRETQYFGPGTRLLVL.

V gene TRBV4-1 combines with J gene TRBJ1-5, with 7 bases aligning to TRBD1. Germline CDR1 and CDR2: MGHRA and YSYEKL. The CDR3 is 16 residues long. Trimming cost V 4 bases and J 0 bases; bases outside gene matches: 6. CDR3 bases: TGCGCCAGCAGCCGTAAACAGGGGCTTAGCAATCAGCCCCAGCATTTT. This encodes CASSRKQGLSNQPQHF.

This chain links TRBV2 with TRBJ1-1; 11 bases agree with TRBD1. The V gene end was trimmed by 6 bases and the J gene end by 6 bases; junction bases not matched to a gene: 6. Per germline, CDR1 SNHLY and CDR2 FYNNEI. CDR3 length equals 14 residues. The DNA of the CDR3 is TGTGCCAGCAGACCGGGACAGGGGGTCGCTGAAGCTTTCTTT. Amino acid sequence: CASRPGQGVAEAFF.

This clonotype occurred a few times. In DNA, the CDR3 is TGTGCCAGCACCGTAAGACAGTTCCTGGAGACCCAGTACTTC. Its protein is CASTVRQFLETQYF. The chain combines TRBV6-2 or TRBV6-3 with TRBJ2-5; weak D call: TRBD1 (5 bases). Germline CDR1 MNHEY, CDR2 SVGEGT. Trimming left V 7 bases short and J 5 bases short, with 17 bases between. The CDR3 sequence is 14 residues long.

CDR3 coding DNA: TGCGCCAGCAGTGACCCGCGAAAAAGGGCTGAAGCTTTCTTT. As protein: CASSDPRKRAEAFF. The chain couples TRBV10-2 to TRBJ1-1, with D uncertain. The CDR3 loop spans 14 amino acids. The V and J ends lost 3 bases and 6 bases respectively, with 14 bases between them. Germline V gene sequence: CDR1 WSHSY, CDR2 SAAADI.

The gene calls are TRBV19 and TRBJ1-2; maybe TRBD1 (6 bases). This CDR3 spans 14 amino acids. Germline CDR1 LNHDA, CDR2 SQIVND (reference sequence). Trimming left V 8 bases short and J 3 bases short, with 16 bases between. CDR3 coding DNA: TGTGCCAGTGGGGGCTGGGGGCGCGACTATGGCTACACCTTC. Amino acid sequence: CASGGWGRDYGYTF.

This clonotype was seen ten or more times. The J gene is TRBJ1-5, the V gene TRBV2; TRBD1 might be the D (5 bases). V lost 0 bases and J lost 5, with 11 bases in between. Germline V CDR1 and CDR2: SNHLY, FYNNEI. This CDR3 has 15 residues. CDR3 bases: TGTGCCAGCAGTGAAGCCTCAGGGTCCTATCAGCCCCAGCATTTT. The encoded protein is CASSEASGSYQPQHF.